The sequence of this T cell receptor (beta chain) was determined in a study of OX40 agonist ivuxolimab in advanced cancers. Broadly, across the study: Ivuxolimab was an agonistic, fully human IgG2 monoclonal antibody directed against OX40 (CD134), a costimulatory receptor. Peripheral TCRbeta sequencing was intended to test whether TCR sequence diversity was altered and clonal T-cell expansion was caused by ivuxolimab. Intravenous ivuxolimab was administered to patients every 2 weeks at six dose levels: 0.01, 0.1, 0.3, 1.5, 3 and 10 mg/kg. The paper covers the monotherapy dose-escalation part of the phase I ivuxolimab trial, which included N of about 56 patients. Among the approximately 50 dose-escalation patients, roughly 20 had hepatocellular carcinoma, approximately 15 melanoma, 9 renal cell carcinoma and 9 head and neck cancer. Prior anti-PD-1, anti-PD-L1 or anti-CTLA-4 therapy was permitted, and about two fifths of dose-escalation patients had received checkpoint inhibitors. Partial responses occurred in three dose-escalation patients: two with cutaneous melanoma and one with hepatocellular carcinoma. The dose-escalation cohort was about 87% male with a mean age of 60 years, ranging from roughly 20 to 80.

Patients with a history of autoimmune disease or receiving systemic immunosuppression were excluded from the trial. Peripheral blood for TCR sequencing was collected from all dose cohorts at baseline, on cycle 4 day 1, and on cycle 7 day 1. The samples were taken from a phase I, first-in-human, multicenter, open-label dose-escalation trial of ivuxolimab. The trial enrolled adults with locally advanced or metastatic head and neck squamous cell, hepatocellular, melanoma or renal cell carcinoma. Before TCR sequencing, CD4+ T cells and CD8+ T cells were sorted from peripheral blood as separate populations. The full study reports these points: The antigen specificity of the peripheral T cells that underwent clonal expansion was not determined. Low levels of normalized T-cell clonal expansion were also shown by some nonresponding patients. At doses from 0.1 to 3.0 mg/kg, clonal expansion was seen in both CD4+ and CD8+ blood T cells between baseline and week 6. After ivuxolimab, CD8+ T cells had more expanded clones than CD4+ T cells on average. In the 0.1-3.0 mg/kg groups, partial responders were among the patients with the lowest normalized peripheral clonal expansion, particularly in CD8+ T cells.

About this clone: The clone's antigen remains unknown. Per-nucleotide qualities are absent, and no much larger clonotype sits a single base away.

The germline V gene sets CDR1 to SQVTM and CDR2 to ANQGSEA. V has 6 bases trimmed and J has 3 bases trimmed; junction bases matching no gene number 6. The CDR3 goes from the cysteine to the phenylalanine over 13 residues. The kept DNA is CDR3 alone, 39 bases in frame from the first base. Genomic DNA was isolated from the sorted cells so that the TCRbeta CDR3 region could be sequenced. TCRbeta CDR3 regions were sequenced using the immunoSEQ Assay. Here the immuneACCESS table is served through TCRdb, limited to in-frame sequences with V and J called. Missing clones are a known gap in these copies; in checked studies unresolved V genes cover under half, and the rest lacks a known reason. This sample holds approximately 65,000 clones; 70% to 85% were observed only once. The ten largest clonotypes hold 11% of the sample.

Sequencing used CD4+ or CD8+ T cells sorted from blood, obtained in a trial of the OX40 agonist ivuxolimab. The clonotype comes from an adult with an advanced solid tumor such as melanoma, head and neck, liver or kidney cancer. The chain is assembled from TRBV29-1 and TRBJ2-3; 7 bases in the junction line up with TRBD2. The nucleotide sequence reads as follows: TGCAGCGTCATGGCGGGAGCAACAGATACGCAGTATTTT. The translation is CSVMAGATDTQYF.